This record looks at one T cell receptor (beta chain) sequence and its context. This sample stems from a study of T cells in Graves' hyperthyroidism and ophthalmopathy. Uncontrolled infection, other autoimmune disease, pregnancy or lactation excluded patients. Thyroid ultrasound, orbital computed tomography, clinical symptoms, and serum thyroxine and TRAb underpinned diagnoses. Using RNA transcripts as the source, TCR beta CDR3 regions were amplified. The HTBI set primed first-round TCR CDR3 RT-PCR. TCRdb fed the multiplex PCR reads into MiXCR, producing one record per CDR3 protein. In the table there are 550,000 to 850,000 distinct CDR3 sequences, approximately 19% of which are singletons. The sequence derives from a woman aged 45-59 years with Graves' hyperthyroidism that later progressed to Graves' ophthalmopathy. The sequencing input was blood.

The CDR3 loop is CASSLRAGGLTGELFF. For the CDR3, the DNA is TGTGCCAGCAGCCTTAGGGCTGGGGGGCTCACCGGGGAGCTGTTTTTT. The rearrangement joins TRBV3-1 to TRBJ2-2; D is tentatively TRBD1 or TRBD2 (6 bases each). Deletions cut 4 bases from V and 4 bases from J, with 16 bases between. The CDR3 consists of 16 residues. Germline loops: CDR1 LGHDT, CDR2 YNNKEL (reference sequence).